This TCR beta chain was profiled in a study of T cells in localized non-small cell lung cancer. This clone was picked up a small number of times. Repertoires were generated with immunoSEQ multiplex PCR, while TCRdb's copy carries only in-frame clones and drops some. The sample holds about 1,800 clones, about 30% seen once. This sequence was found in a female donor aged 60 or older with stage I squamous cell lung carcinoma. This material consisted of lung tumor tissue, taken before any cancer treatment.

The CDR3 region has the DNA TGTGCCAGCAGCTCCCCGGGACAGGGTAACTATGGCTACACCTTC. This gives the protein CASSSPGQGNYGYTF. The rearrangement joins TRBV11-3 to TRBJ1-2; 9 bases fit TRBD1. The CDR3 covers 15 residues. Trimming removed 4 bases from V and 1 base from J; junction bases left unmatched: 4. CDR1 SGHNT and CDR2 YENEEA come from the germline V gene.